This T cell receptor (beta chain) was obtained from a study of Graves' ophthalmopathy and Graves' hyperthyroidism. Beta-chain TCR CDR3 regions were amplified from RNA transcripts. RT-PCR was first run with HTBI primers, then multiplex PCR in a second round. TCRdb passed the multiplex PCR reads through MiXCR, listing each CDR3 protein once. The sample lists hundreds of thousands of distinct CDR3 sequences; approximately 39% were seen once. Study-level findings and limits: A 13-signature model separated ophthalmopathy from stable hyperthyroidism, roughly 85% sensitivity, around 81% specificity.

This clonotype was detected many times. What it binds is unknown. V lost 0 bases, J lost 4 bases, and 19 bases lay in between. The CDR3 loop spans 17 amino acids. Germline-derived CDR1 and CDR2 are LNHNV and YYDKDF (reference sequence). Sequenced sample: peripheral blood. The chain links TRBV15 to TRBJ2-7, with TRBD2 as a possible D gene (6 bases). This TCR was sampled from an adult man with Graves' ophthalmopathy. Written as DNA, the CDR3 is TGTGCCACCAGCAGAGATCGGGGGACGTTTCCCCCATACGAGCAGTACTTC. Translated, it gives CATSRDRGTFPPYEQYF.